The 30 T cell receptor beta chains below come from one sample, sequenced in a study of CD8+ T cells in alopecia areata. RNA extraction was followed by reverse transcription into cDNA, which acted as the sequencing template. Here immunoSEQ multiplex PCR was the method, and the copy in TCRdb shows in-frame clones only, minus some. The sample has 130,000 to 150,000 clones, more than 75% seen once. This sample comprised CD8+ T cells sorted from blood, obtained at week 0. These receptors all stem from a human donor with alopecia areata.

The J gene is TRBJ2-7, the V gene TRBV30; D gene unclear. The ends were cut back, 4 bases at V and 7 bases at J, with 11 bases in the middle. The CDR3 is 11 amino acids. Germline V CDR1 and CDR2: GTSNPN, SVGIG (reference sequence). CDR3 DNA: TGTGCCTGGAACCGGGCCCAAGAGCAGTACTTC. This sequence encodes CAWNRAQEQYF. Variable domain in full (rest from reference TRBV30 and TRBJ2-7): SQTIHQWPATLVQPVGSPLSLECTVEGTSNPNLYWYRQAAGRGLQLLFYSVGIGQISSEVPQNLSASRPQDRQFILSSKKLLLSDSGFYLCAWNRAQEQYFGPGTRLTVT.

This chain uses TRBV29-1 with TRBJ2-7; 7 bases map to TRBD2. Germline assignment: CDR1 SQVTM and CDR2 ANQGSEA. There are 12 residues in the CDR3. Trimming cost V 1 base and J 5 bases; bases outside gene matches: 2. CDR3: CSVEVGRDEQYF. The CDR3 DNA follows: TGCAGCGTTGAAGTTGGGAGGGACGAGCAGTACTTC.

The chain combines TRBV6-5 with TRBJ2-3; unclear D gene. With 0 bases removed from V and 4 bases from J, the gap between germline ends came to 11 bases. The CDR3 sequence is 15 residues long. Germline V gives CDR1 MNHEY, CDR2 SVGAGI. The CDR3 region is CASSYSLYQPDTQYF. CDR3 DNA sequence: TGTGCCAGCAGTTACTCGCTCTACCAACCAGATACGCAGTATTTT.

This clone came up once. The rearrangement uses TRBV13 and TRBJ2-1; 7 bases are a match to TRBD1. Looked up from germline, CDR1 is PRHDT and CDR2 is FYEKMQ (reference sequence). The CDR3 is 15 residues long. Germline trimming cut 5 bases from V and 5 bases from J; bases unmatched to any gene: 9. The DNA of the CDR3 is TGTGCCAGCAGCCCCCTGACAGGGACAGACAATGAGCAGTTCTTC. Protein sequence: CASSPLTGTDNEQFF.

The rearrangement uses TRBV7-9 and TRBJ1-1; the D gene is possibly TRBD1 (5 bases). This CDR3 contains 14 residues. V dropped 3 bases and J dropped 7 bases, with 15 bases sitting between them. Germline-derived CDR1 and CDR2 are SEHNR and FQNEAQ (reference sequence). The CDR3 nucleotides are TGTGCCAGCAGCTTCGAGGGGCCGGGGAGTGAAGCTTTCTTT. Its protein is CASSFEGPGSEAFF.

In DNA form, the CDR3 reads TGTGCCAGCATCGCGGACTCCCTAGGCGCTGAAGCTTTCTTT. Protein: CASIADSLGAEAFF. The V call is TRBV27, the J call TRBJ1-1; D remains unclear. The CDR3 consists of 14 residues. Trimming removed 7 bases from V and 6 bases from J, with 18 bases in between. From germline, CDR1 is MNHEY and CDR2 SMNVEV (reference sequence).

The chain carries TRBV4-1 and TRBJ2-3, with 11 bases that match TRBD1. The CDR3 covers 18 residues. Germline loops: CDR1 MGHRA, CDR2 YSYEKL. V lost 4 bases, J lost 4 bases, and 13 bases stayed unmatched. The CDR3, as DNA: TGCGCCAGCAGCCTGGTAGGTTCCGGGACAGGGGGTGCAGATACGCAGTATTTT. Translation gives CASSLVGSGTGGADTQYF.

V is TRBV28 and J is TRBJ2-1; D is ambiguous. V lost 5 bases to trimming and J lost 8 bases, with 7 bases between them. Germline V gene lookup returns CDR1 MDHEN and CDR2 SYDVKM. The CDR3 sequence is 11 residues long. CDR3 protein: CASSSSYEQFF. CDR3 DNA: TGTGCCAGCAGTAGTTCGTATGAGCAGTTCTTC. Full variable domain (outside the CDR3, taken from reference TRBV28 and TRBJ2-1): DVKVTQSSRYLVKRTGEKVFLECVQDMDHENMFWYRQDPGLGLRLIYFSYDVKMKEKGDIPEGYSVSREKKERFSLILESASTNQTSMYLCASSSSYEQFFGPGTRLTVL.

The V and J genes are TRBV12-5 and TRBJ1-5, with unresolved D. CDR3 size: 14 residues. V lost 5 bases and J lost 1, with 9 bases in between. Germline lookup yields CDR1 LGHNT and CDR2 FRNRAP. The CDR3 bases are TGTGCTAGTGGTCTGGACCGCAGCAATCAGCCCCAGCATTTT. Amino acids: CASGLDRSNQPQHF.

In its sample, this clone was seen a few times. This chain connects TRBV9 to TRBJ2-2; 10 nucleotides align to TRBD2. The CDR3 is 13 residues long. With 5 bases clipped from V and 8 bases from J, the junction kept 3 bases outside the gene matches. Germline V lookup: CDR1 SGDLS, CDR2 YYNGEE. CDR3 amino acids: CASSGLAAGELFF. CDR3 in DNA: TGTGCCAGCAGTGGACTAGCGGCAGGGGAGCTGTTTTTT.

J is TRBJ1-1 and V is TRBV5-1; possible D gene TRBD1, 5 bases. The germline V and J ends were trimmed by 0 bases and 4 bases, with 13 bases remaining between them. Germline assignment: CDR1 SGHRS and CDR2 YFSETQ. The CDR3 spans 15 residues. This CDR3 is CASSLDSGGSTEAFF. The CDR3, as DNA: TGCGCCAGCAGCTTGGATAGTGGGGGTTCCACTGAAGCTTTCTTT.

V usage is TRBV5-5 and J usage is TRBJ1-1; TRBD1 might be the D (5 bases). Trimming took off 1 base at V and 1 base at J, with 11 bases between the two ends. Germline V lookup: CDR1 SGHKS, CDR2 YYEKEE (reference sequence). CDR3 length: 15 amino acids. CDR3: CASSLLRGWNTEAFF. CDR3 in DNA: TGTGCCAGCAGCTTGCTAAGGGGATGGAACACTGAAGCTTTCTTT. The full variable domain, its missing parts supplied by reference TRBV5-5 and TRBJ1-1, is DAGVTQSPTHLIKTRGQQVTLRCSPISGHKSVSWYQQVLGQGPQFIFQYYEKEERGRGNFPDRFSARQFPNYSSELNVNALLLGDSALYLCASSLLRGWNTEAFFGQGTRLTVV.

The DNA for the CDR3 is TGTGCCTGCAGCGGGGACTCCTACAATGAGCAGTTCTTC. It translates to CACSGDSYNEQFF. The chain is built from TRBV30 and TRBJ2-1; 7 bases agree with TRBD2. J gave up 0 bases and V 6 bases, and 2 bases lay outside the gene matches. Germline-derived CDR1 and CDR2 are GTSNPN and SVGIG (reference sequence). The CDR3 consists of 13 residues.

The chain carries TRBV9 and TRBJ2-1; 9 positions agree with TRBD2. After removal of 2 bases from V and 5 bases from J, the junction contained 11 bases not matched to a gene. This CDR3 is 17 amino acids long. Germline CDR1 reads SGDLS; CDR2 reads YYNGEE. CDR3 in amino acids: CASSVFSGRGEDNEQFF. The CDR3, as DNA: TGTGCCAGCAGCGTCTTTAGCGGGAGAGGTGAGGACAATGAGCAGTTCTTC.

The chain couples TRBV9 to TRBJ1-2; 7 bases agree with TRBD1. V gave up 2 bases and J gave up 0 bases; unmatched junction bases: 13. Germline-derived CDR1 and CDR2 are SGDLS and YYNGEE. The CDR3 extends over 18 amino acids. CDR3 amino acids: CASSVRTGAGNSNYGYTF. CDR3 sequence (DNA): TGTGCCAGCAGCGTTCGAACAGGGGCCGGGAACTCTAACTATGGCTACACCTTC.

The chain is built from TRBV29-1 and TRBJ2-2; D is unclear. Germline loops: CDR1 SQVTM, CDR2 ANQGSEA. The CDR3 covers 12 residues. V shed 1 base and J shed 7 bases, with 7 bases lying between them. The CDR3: CSVEAPVGELFF. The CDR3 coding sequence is TGCAGCGTTGAAGCCCCAGTCGGGGAGCTGTTTTTT.

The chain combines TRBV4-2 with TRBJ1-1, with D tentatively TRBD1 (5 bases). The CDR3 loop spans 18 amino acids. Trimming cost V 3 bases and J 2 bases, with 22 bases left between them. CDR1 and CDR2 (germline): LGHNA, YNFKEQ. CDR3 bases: TGTGCCAGCAGCCAGGGAAGTATAGGGGAGAGCCTAAACACTGAAGCTTTCTTT. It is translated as CASSQGSIGESLNTEAFF.

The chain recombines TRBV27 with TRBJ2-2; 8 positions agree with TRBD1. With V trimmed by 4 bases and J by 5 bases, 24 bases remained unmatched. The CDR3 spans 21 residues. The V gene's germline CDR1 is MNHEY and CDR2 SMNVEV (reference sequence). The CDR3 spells CASSWSSVFTAARGHTGELFF. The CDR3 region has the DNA TGTGCCAGCAGTTGGAGCTCGGTGTTCACGGCAGCCAGGGGGCATACCGGGGAGCTGTTTTTT.

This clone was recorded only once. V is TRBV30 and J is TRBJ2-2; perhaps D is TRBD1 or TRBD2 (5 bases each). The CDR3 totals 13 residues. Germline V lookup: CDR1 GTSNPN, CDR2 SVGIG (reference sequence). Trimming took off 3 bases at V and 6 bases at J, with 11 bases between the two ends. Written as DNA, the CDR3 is TGTGCCTGGAGGCCTCAGGGACCCGGGGAGCTGTTTTTT. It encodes CAWRPQGPGELFF.

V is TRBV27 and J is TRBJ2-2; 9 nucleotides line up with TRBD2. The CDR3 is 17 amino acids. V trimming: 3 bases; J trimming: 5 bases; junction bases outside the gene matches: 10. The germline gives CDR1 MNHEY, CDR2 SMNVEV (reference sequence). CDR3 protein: CASSLGLAGSRTGELFF. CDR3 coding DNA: TGTGCCAGCAGTTTGGGCCTAGCGGGATCTCGGACCGGGGAGCTGTTTTTT.

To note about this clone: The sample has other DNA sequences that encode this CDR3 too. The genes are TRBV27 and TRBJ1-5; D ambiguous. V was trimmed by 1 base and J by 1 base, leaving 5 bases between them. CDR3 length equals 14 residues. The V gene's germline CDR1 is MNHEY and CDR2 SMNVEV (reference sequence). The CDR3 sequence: CASSLLGSNQPQHF. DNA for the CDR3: TGTGCCAGCAGTTTATTAGGCAGCAATCAGCCCCAGCATTTT.

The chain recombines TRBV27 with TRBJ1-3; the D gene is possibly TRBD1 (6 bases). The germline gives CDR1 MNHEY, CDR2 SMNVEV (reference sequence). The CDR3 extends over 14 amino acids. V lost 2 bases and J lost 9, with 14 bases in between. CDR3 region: CASSLTGNRGTIYF. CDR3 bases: TGTGCCAGCAGTTTAACAGGGAACCGCGGCACCATATATTTT.

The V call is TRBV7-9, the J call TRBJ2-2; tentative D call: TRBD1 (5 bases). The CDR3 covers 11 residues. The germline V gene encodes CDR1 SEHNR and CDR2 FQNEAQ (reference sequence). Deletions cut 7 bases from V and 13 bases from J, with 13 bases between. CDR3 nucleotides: TGTGCCAGCAACCCCGCAGGGCGGCTGTTTTTT. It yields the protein CASNPAGRLFF. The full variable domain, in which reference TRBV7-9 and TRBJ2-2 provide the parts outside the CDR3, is DTGVSQNPRHKITKRGQNVTFRCDPISEHNRLYWYRQTLGQGPEFLTYFQNEAQLEKSRLLSDRFSAERPKGSFSTLEIQRTEQGDSAMYLCASNPAGRLFFGEGSRLTVL.

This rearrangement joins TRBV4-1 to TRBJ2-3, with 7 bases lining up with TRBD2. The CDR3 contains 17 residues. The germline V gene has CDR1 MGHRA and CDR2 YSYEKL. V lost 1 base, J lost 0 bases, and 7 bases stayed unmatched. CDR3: CASSQVPNGGSTDTQYF. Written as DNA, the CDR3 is TGCGCCAGCAGCCAAGTTCCGAACGGGGGGAGCACAGATACGCAGTATTTT.

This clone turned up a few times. The CDR3 nucleotides read TGCAGCGTTGAGGGGCGGCGGGAGGGCCTAATGAATGAGCAGTTCTTC. As protein: CSVEGRREGLMNEQFF. The V call is TRBV29-1, the J call TRBJ2-1; 9 bases line up with TRBD2. CDR3 length: 16 residues. Trimming took 3 bases from V and 7 from J; bases not matched to a gene: 13. CDR1 is SQVTM, CDR2 ANQGSEA, per germline.

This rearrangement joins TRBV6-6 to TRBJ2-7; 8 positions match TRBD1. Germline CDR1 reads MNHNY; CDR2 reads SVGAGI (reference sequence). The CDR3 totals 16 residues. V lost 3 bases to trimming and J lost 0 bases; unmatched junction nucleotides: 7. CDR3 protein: CASSYSRGLTSYEQYF. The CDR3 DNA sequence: TGTGCCAGCAGTTATTCCAGGGGGCTAACCTCCTACGAGCAGTACTTC.

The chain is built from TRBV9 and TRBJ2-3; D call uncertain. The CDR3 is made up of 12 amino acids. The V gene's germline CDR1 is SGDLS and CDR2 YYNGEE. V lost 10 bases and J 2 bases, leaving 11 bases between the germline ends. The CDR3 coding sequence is TGTGCCTCCGGGCAGCCCACAGATACGCAGTATTTT. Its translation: CASGQPTDTQYF.

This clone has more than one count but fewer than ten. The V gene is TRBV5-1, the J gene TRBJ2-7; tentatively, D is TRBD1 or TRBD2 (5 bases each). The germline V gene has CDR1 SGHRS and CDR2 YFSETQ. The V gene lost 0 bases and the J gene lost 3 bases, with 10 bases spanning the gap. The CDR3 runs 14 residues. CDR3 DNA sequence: TGCGCCAGCAGCTTGGGGGACGGGTTCTACGAGCAGTACTTC. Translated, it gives CASSLGDGFYEQYF.

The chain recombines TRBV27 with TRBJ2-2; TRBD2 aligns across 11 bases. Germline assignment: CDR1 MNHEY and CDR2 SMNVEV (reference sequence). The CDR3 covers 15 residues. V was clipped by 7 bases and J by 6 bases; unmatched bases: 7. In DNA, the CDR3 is TGTGCCAGCATTCAGCTAGCGGGGGGACCCGGGGAGCTGTTTTTT. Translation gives CASIQLAGGPGELFF.

CDR3 loop: CASSLTGGDEQYF. In DNA form, the CDR3 reads TGCGCCAGCAGCTTGACAGGAGGGGACGAGCAGTACTTC. The rearrangement uses TRBV5-1 and TRBJ2-7, with TRBD2 as a possible D gene (6 bases). Trimming pared 1 base from V and 5 bases from J, leaving 10 bases between. From germline, CDR1 is SGHRS and CDR2 YFSETQ. The CDR3 totals 13 residues.